These 6 T cell receptor beta chains share one sample of origin, sequenced in a study of blood T cell repertoires in COVID-19. Method: immunoSEQ multiplex PCR; TCRdb's copy keeps in-frame clones and lacks some. The data contain about 240,000 clones, about 86% of them singletons. Sequences were obtained from peripheral blood. The receptors come from a woman aged 50 to 65 with COVID-19, enrolled during active disease.

The V gene is TRBV28, the J gene TRBJ2-1; 11 bases map to TRBD2. Germline CDR1 and CDR2: MDHEN and SYDVKM. Trimming at V came to 6 bases and at J to 8 bases, leaving 6 bases not matched to a gene. There are 14 residues in the CDR3. CDR3 in amino acids: CASRGSGGGDEQFF. Written as DNA, the CDR3 is TGTGCCAGCAGGGGTAGCGGGGGGGGTGATGAGCAGTTCTTC.

The chain joins TRBV6-5 to TRBJ2-1; TRBD2 matches 8 bases. V dropped 6 bases and J dropped 5; count of bases not matched to a gene: 9. This CDR3 contains 15 residues. The germline V gene encodes CDR1 MNHEY and CDR2 SVGAGI. Here the CDR3 DNA reads TGTGCCAGCAGGGATGGGACTAGGGTCCACAATGAGCAGTTCTTC. Its protein product is CASRDGTRVHNEQFF.

The chain joins TRBV5-5 to TRBJ2-4, with TRBD1 as a possible D gene (6 bases). The germline CDR1 and CDR2 sequences are SGHKS and YYEKEE (reference sequence). The CDR3 is 13 residues long. V lost 4 bases to trimming and J lost 2 bases, with 7 bases between them. The CDR3 loop reads CASSGGPKNIQYF. In nucleotides, the CDR3 is TGTGCCAGCAGCGGGGGCCCCAAAAACATTCAGTACTTC.

This clone was seen just once. The gene calls are TRBV27 and TRBJ2-1, with TRBD1 identical over 7 bases. This CDR3 has 15 amino acids. Germline CDR1 MNHEY, CDR2 SMNVEV (reference sequence). Germline trimming cut 6 bases from V and 1 base from J; bases unmatched to any gene: 6. CDR3: CASSWTGPSYNEQFF. CDR3 in DNA: TGTGCCAGCAGCTGGACAGGACCTTCCTACAATGAGCAGTTCTTC.

V usage is TRBV30 and J usage is TRBJ1-1; D is perhaps TRBD1 (6 bases). V was clipped by 2 bases and J by 0 bases, with 10 bases between them. The CDR3 sequence is 14 residues long. The germline V gene has CDR1 GTSNPN and CDR2 SVGIG (reference sequence). CDR3 bases: TGTGCCTGGAGTAGGGGGACGGTGAACACTGAAGCTTTCTTT. The encoded protein is CAWSRGTVNTEAFF.

The rearrangement uses TRBV19 and TRBJ2-3; 10 bases line up with TRBD1. Germline values: CDR1 LNHDA, CDR2 SQIVND (reference sequence). V was pared by 6 bases and J by 4 bases, with 7 bases of the junction left unmatched. This CDR3 comprises 15 residues. CDR3 in DNA: TGTGCCAGTAGGACCTCGGACAGGGGGGCAGATACGCAGTATTTT. Amino acid sequence: CASRTSDRGADTQYF.